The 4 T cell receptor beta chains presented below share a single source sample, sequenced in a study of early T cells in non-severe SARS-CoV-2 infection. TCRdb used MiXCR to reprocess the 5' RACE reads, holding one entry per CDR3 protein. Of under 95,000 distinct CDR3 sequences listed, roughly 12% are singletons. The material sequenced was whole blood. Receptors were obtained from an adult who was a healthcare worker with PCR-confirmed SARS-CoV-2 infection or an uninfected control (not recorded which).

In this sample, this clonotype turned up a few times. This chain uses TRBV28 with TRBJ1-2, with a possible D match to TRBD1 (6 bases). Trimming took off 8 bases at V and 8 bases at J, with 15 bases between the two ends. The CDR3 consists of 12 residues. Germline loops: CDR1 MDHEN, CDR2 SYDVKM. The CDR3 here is CASSDRIEGYTF. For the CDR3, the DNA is TGTGCCAGCTCTGACAGGATCGAAGGCTACACCTTC.

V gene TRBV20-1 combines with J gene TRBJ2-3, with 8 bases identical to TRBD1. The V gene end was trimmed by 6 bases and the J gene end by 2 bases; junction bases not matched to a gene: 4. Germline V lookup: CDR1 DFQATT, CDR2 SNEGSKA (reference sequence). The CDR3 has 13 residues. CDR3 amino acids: CSARTGNTDTQYF. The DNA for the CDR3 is TGCAGTGCCAGGACAGGGAACACAGATACGCAGTATTTT.

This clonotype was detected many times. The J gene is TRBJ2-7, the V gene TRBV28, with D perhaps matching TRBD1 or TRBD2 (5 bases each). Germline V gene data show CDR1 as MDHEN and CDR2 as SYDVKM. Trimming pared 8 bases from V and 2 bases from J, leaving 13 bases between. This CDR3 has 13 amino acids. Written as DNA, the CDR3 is TGTGCCAGCCCCCGGGACGGGCCCTACGAGCAGTACTTC. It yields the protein CASPRDGPYEQYF. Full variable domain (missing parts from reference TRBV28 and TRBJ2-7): DVKVTQSSRYLVKRTGEKVFLECVQDMDHENMFWYRQDPGLGLRLIYFSYDVKMKEKGDIPEGYSVSREKKERFSLILESASTNQTSMYLCASPRDGPYEQYFGPGTRLTVT.

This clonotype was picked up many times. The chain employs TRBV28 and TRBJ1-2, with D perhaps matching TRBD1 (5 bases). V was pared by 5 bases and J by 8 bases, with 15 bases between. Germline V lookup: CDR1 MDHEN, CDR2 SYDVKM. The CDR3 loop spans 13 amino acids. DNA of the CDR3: TGTGCCAGCAGTCCACAGGTCCCAGGGGGCTACACCTTC. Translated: CASSPQVPGGYTF.